This TCR beta chain originates from a study of cytomegalovirus exposure and HLA in healthy donors. Findings of the study overall: As was reported, the HLA-A and HLA-B alleles of most subjects were accurately predicted from TCR beta sequences. A reported reduction in N-insertions relative to the roughly 640-donor mean was seen in an Asian-associated ancestry cluster in a later analysis.

Turning to this clone: Antigen unknown.

Germline loops: CDR1 SNHLY, CDR2 FYNNEI. Trimming removed 5 bases from V and 2 bases from J; junction bases left unmatched: 3. The CDR3 has 13 amino acids. It was with 60 Vbeta and 13 Jbeta primers that the PCR ran. Sequencing used immunoSEQ multiplex PCR; TCRdb keeps in-frame clones, though not all of them. The sample yields approximately 100,000 clones, about 79% seen once. This sequence was found in a female donor in good health and CMV-seropositive. Material: PBMCs. The chain couples TRBV2 to TRBJ2-7, with 7 bases lining up with TRBD1. The CDR3 loop reads CASSNRGPYEQYF. CDR3 sequence (DNA): TGTGCCAGCAGTAACAGGGGACCCTACGAGCAGTACTTC.